This TCR beta chain was sequenced in a study of cytotoxic CD8 clonotypes in ibrutinib-treated CLL. About the study: There were about 11 relapsed/refractory patients and about 15 treatment-naive patients, and roughly 18 were IGHV unmutated.

T cells were sequenced at a targeted depth of 1 in 200,000 to 1 in 1 million. Produced via immunoSEQ multiplex PCR; TCRdb's table is partial and in-frame only. This sample has 200,000 to 250,000 clones, with 70% found just once. Genomic DNA in a quantity of roughly 2.2 micrograms was derived from cryopreserved PBMCs for TCR beta libraries. Sequenced material: PBMCs, taken after 12 months of ibrutinib treatment. The receptor's source is a human donor with chronic lymphocytic leukemia.

The CDR3 sequence is CASSPGTVGGTGELFF. The CDR3 nucleotides are TGTGCCAGCAGCCCCGGGACCGTGGGAGGGACCGGGGAGCTGTTTTTT. The rearrangement joins TRBV7-8 to TRBJ2-2; 7 nucleotides match TRBD2. The CDR3 consists of 16 residues. Germline V gene data show CDR1 as SGHVS and CDR2 as FQNEAQ. The ends lost 5 bases at V and 5 bases at J; junction bases unmatched: 11.